The clone carrying this T cell receptor (beta chain) was counted only a few times. A much larger clone is a single base away; this may be a read error. The data belong to a study of blood T cells in healthy people across ages. Primers used in a second PCR of about 6 to 11 cycles were a sample-barcoded 5' primer and a J-beta primer mix. TCRdb re-called the 5' RACE reads with MiXCR, one entry per CDR3 protein. Of hundreds of thousands of distinct CDR3 sequences listed, approximately 30% were seen once; the top ten hold 15% to 17%. The sample taken for sequencing was blood. This receptor was identified in a woman older than 75 in good health.

The CDR3 here is CASSPGQGASHEQYF. The CDR3, as DNA: TGCGCCAGCAGCCCCGGACAGGGGGCGAGCCACGAGCAGTACTTC. This chain uses TRBV5-1 with TRBJ2-7, with TRBD1 identical over 11 bases. This CDR3 is built from 15 residues. CDR1 and CDR2 from the germline V gene are SGHRS and YFSETQ. The trim removed 4 bases at V and 5 bases at J, leaving 8 bases unmatched.